This is a list of T cell receptor beta chains from one sample in a study of T cell responses to AZD1222 COVID-19 vaccine. Sequencing used immunoSEQ multiplex PCR; TCRdb keeps in-frame clones, though not all of them. Of approximately 100,000 clones listed, over 75% are singletons. The sequencing used peripheral blood, collected on day 0 of AZD1222 vaccination. The receptor set was obtained from an adult in good health. Both conserved end residues are part of each CDR3. A D gene is named only where the DNA matches it firmly. Clone size is not always given. Where it is, it says once, few, many or a class for expanded clones.

abundance | j_gene | v_gene | d_gene | CDR3nt | CDR3aa
. | TRBJ2-3 | TRBV29-1 | . | TGCAGCGTCCAGGCGGCAGCAACTAGCACAGATACGCAGTATTTT | CSVQAAATSTDTQYF
. | TRBJ1-4 | TRBV19 | TRBD1 | TGTGCCAGTAGTATAAGTACAGGGGCTAATGAAAAACTGTTTTTT | CASSISTGANEKLFF
. | TRBJ1-2 | TRBV4-3 | . | TGCGCCAGCAGCCAAGTTTCAGGACAGCTTTCTTATGGCTACACCTTC | CASSQVSGQLSYGYTF
. | TRBJ1-1 | TRBV7-9 | TRBD1 | TGTGCCAGCAGCCCCCGCCGGGACAGACTTTTCAACACTGAAGCTTTCTTT | CASSPRRDRLFNTEAFF
. | TRBJ2-2 | TRBV5-1 | . | TGCGCCAGCAGCTCGGCAACCTCTACGAACACCGGGGAGCTGTTTTTT | CASSSATSTNTGELFF
. | TRBJ2-1 | TRBV6-5 | . | TGTGCCAGCAGTTCCACTAGAAGCGGTGAGCAGTTCTTC | CASSSTRSGEQFF
. | TRBJ1-2 | TRBV6-5 | TRBD1 | TGTGCCAGCAGTTACTCTGGCGGGGGCCAGGGGGGCGGCTACACCTTC | CASSYSGGGQGGGYTF
few | TRBJ1-3 | TRBV5-4 | . | TGTGCCAGCAGCTTGGGTGGGGGCCGTCACTCTGGAAACACCATATATTTT | CASSLGGGRHSGNTIYF
. | TRBJ2-7 | TRBV5-1 | TRBD1 | TGCGCCAGCAGCCCGAGGACAGGGCTGGACGAGCAGTACTTC | CASSPRTGLDEQYF
once | TRBJ2-1 | TRBV4-1 | TRBD2 | TGCGCCAGCAGCCAAGATCCTAGCGGGAGTCTCAATGAGCAGTTCTTC | CASSQDPSGSLNEQFF
. | TRBJ2-7 | TRBV6-2/TRBV6-3 | TRBD1 | TGTGCCAGCAGTTACCCCGGGACAGGGGATTACGAGCAGTACTTC | CASSYPGTGDYEQYF
. | TRBJ2-3 | TRBV19 | . | TGTGCCAGTAGTATGATCCAGGGCGGAGATACGCAGTATTTT | CASSMIQGGDTQYF
. | TRBJ1-3 | TRBV6-5 | . | TGTGCCAGCAGGTCCGGGGGTTTATCTGGAAACACCATATATTTT | CASRSGGLSGNTIYF
. | TRBJ2-2 | TRBV6-2/TRBV6-3 | . | TGTGCCAGCATCCCCCAGGGGTTCGCGAACACCGGGGAGCTGTTTTTT | CASIPQGFANTGELFF
. | TRBJ1-1 | TRBV5-1 | . | TGCGCCAGCAGCTTGAATCCAGGGGCGGAGAACACTGAAGCTTTCTTT | CASSLNPGAENTEAFF
. | TRBJ2-1 | TRBV7-8 | TRBD2 | TGTGCCAGCAGCTTAATCCCGGGACTAGGTGGCAATGAGCAGTTCTTC | CASSLIPGLGGNEQFF
. | TRBJ1-3 | TRBV18 | . | TGTGCCAGCTCACCTGGACAGAATCGGGCTGGAAACACCATATATTTT | CASSPGQNRAGNTIYF
once | TRBJ1-5 | TRBV12-3/TRBV12-4 | . | TGTGCCAGCACCTTGAGTGAGGGACAGCCCCAGCATTTT | CASTLSEGQPQHF
. | TRBJ1-1 | TRBV10-2 | TRBD1 | TGCGCCAGCCGAAACAGGGGGATGGGATCCACTGAAGCTTTCTTT | CASRNRGMGSTEAFF
. | TRBJ1-2 | TRBV29-1 | . | TGCAGCGTTGAAGATCTCACCTTC | CSVEDLTF
. | TRBJ2-3 | TRBV10-2 | . | TGCGCCAGCACCCAAGCGGACGAGAGAGATACGCAGTATTTT | CASTQADERDTQYF
. | TRBJ1-4 | TRBV4-2 | . | TGTGCCAGCAGCCAAGCCGAGGTCGGGGGCGGCGTAAAACTGTTTTTT | CASSQAEVGGGVKLFF
. | TRBJ2-3 | TRBV24-1 | . | TGTGCCACCGGTGACAGAACTAGCACAGATACGCAGTATTTT | CATGDRTSTDTQYF
. | TRBJ2-5 | TRBV18 | TRBD2 | TGTGCCAGCTCACCAAGGGCGGGGGTAGAGACCCAGTACTTC | CASSPRAGVETQYF
. | TRBJ2-3 | TRBV27 | . | TGTGCCAGCAGCTTCGCCCCGATTACAGATACGCAGTATTTT | CASSFAPITDTQYF
. | TRBJ2-7 | TRBV15 | TRBD1 | TGTGCCACCAGCGTAACAGGACAGGGGAACGCCGAGCAGTACTTC | CATSVTGQGNAEQYF
. | TRBJ1-6 | TRBV28 | . | TGTGCCAGCCTTAGTTCCTATAATTCACCCCTCCACTTT | CASLSSYNSPLHF
. | TRBJ2-1 | TRBV18 | TRBD1 | TGTGCCAGCGCCGGGACAGGGTCGGATGAGCAGTTCTTC | CASAGTGSDEQFF
. | TRBJ2-3 | TRBV12-3/TRBV12-4 | . | TGTGCCAGCAGTTTTACGGATACGCAGTATTTT | CASSFTDTQYF
. | TRBJ1-4 | TRBV7-9 | . | TGTGCCAGCAGCTCCCCGCCGGGGAGTCTTGAAAAACTGTTTTTT | CASSSPPGSLEKLFF
. | TRBJ1-3 | TRBV14 | . | TGTGCCAGCAGCCAACTCCGGGACTGGGCTTCTGGAAACACCATATATTTT | CASSQLRDWASGNTIYF
. | TRBJ1-2 | TRBV29-1 | TRBD1 | TGCAGCGTTGATGGGACAGGCGGGAGCTACACCTTC | CSVDGTGGSYTF
. | TRBJ1-4 | TRBV18 | . | TGTGCCAGCTCACCAACCGGGGCGAGGGAAAAACTGTTTTTT | CASSPTGAREKLFF
. | TRBJ2-7 | TRBV27 | TRBD1 | TGTGCCAGCACCCTTAGGGGGGACAGGGCCTACGAGCAGTACTTC | CASTLRGDRAYEQYF
. | TRBJ2-2 | TRBV5-1 | TRBD2 | TGCGCCAGCAGCTTTACTAGCGTAGGCACCGGGGAGCTGTTTTTT | CASSFTSVGTGELFF
. | TRBJ1-6 | TRBV27 | TRBD1 | TGTGCCAGCAGTCCGGACAGGGTCTCACCCCTCCACTTT | CASSPDRVSPLHF
. | TRBJ2-1 | TRBV4-3 | TRBD2 | TGCGCCAGCAGCCAAGAGGCTAGCGGGCCCGGCTACAATGAGCAGTTCTTC | CASSQEASGPGYNEQFF
. | TRBJ1-2 | TRBV28 | TRBD1 | TGTGCCAGCAGCACTCGGGGGACAGGGAAGGGCTACACCTTC | CASSTRGTGKGYTF
once | TRBJ2-7 | TRBV18 | . | TGTGCCAGCTCAGCACGGGGACTCCTCTACGAGCAGTACTTC | CASSARGLLYEQYF
. | TRBJ1-1 | TRBV4-1 | TRBD1 | TGCGCCAGCAGCCAACCCAGACAGGGGGCGGCTGAAGCTTTCTTT | CASSQPRQGAAEAFF
. | TRBJ2-2 | TRBV6-4 | . | TGTGCCAGCACGCTACAACAAGGGACCGGGGAGCTGTTTTTT | CASTLQQGTGELFF